This TCR beta chain stems from a study of radiation and T cells in renal cell carcinoma. Study background: Nephrectomy followed 15 Gy stereotactic body radiation by 4 weeks. Study results and caveats: From baseline, blood top tumor clonotypes peaked at 2 weeks post-radiation.

Sample time point: baseline pretreatment blood. Regarding treatment: 15 Gy SBRT to primary tumor, nephrectomy 4 weeks later. After SBRT, blood was collected at 2 and 4 weeks, plus baseline. Trimming took off 6 bases at V and 3 bases at J, with 20 bases between the two ends. The CDR3 has 17 residues. Germline assignment: CDR1 MNHNS and CDR2 SASEGT. Sequencing used immunoSEQ multiplex PCR; TCRdb keeps in-frame clones, though not all of them. The sample contains approximately 110,000 clones, roughly 80% of which appear only once. Concerning this clone: The antigen remains unidentified.

V and J are TRBV6-1 and TRBJ1-4; D is unresolved. Sequences were derived from blood, sampled from a patient whose treatment included radiotherapy and nephrectomy. The TCR sequence derives from a woman aged 55-75 years with renal cell carcinoma. The CDR3 sequence is CASREHSSLPANEKLFF. Here the CDR3 DNA reads TGTGCCAGCAGGGAACATTCCTCCCTCCCGGCTAATGAAAAACTGTTTTTT.